This T cell receptor (beta chain) came from a study of neurological immune-mediated disorders (dated by TCRdb to between 2018 and 2020). Some background on the complete study: Peripheral blood TCR-beta repertoires from HTLV-I-associated myelopathy (HAM/TSP) patients, multiple sclerosis patients and healthy controls were compared by UMI-based sequencing. The 95 to 120 TCR-beta libraries included longitudinal samples, technical triplicates and paired sorted CD4+ and CD8+ T-cell subsets alongside PBMC samples. Longitudinal HAM/TSP and healthy donors had 3 time-points each (3-40 month intervals). Of the 65 to 70 subjects in the cohort, around 15 were HAM/TSP patients, around 34 were multiple sclerosis patients, and roughly 20 were healthy controls.

The research as a whole found: No identical CDR3 amino acid sequences were shared among expanded clones across subjects, suggesting private TCR-beta repertoires in all groups. TCR clonal expansion was highest in HAM/TSP patients and lowest in MS patients, with MS patients falling below even healthy controls.

The CDR3 starts with the cysteine, ends with the phenylalanine, and has 16 residues. The CDR3 DNA has 48 bases and is translated from base 1. V ends up 0 bases short and J 2 bases short, with an unmatched junction base count of 5. CDR1 and CDR2 are read off the germline V gene as SGHRS and YFSETQ. To synthesize cDNA, template-switch 5'RACE was performed with a primer carrying a 10-nucleotide random unique molecular identifier so that each TCR transcript was tagged. Every sequencing run yielded over 190 million TCR-beta sequences covering 15-18 subjects. The RNeasy kit was used to extract total RNA. The KAPA Real-time Library Amplification kit was used to amplify TCR-beta VDJ regions with primers for the TCR constant region and the 5'RACE anchor. Sample indexes and Illumina adaptors were added in a first PCR, after which library yield was increased in a second PCR. The roughly 650 bp TCR product was size-selected on a 2% E-gel SizeSelection system after Ampure bead purification. Library quality was checked on a Bioanalyzer, concentration was measured with Qubit, and libraries were quantified with the Kapa Library Quantification kit before pooling. Libraries were sequenced paired-end 2 x 150 bp on an Illumina HiSeq 2500. To increase sequence diversity, roughly 24-32% phiX was spiked into each library pool. The authors' pipeline ran thus. Quality-filtered reads were processed with the UMI-based MiGEC pipeline, which removed over 75% of raw TCR sequences during error correction. IMGT germline references were used for aligning VDJ genes, and each clonotype was defined as a unique CDR3 amino acid sequence together with its V-J genes. Clonal expansion, Shannon diversity and CDR3 relatedness were evaluated with VDJtools (CalcPairwiseDistances, ClusterSamples), while phylogenetic trees were built in CLCbio workbench. A clone was classed as expanded if it had 8 or more unique UMIs, a cutoff based on coefficient-of-variation modelling across technical triplicates. TCRdb took the public reads, trimmed them with fastp at Q25, ran MiXCR for clone calling and kept in-frame beta chains. Rows with a matching CDR3 protein are joined into one entry that keeps the most common DNA and genes. The V and J calls reflect TCRdb's pipeline rather than the authors' work. The sample table lists about 99,000 distinct CDR3 sequences, about a tenth of them with a count of one. The ten biggest clones cover 3.1% of the sample.

In its sample, this clonotype was seen many times. Its recognized antigen is unknown. No base qualities exist here, and no much larger clone lies one base off it. Sample time point, as interpreted from the label and publication: longitudinal time-point 3. Unsorted PBMC libraries were generated from 2 million PBMCs stored in RNAlater at -80 °C until RNA extraction. PBMCs were separated from peripheral blood using Ficoll-Hypaque density gradient centrifugation and then cryopreserved in liquid nitrogen. This TCR derives from a female donor with HTLV-1-associated myelopathy (HAM/TSP). The sequencing input was PBMCs. The sequence joins TRBV5-1 to TRBJ2-5; TRBD2 matches 9 bases in the middle. CDR3 reads: CASSLAGSGGQETQYF. The sequence in DNA is TGCGCCAGCAGCTTGGCTGGTAGCGGGGGACAAGAGACCCAGTACTTC.